This TCR beta chain originates from a study of regulatory T cells in long-lasting Graves disease. At least ten counts were recorded for this clonotype. The target antigen is unknown. Time point here: newly diagnosed GD, antithyroid drugs for less than 3 months. Following extraction of RNA from PBMCs, that RNA was used to make the TCR library. The CDR3 is made up of 15 amino acids. The germline gives CDR1 SGHAT, CDR2 FQNNGV. V shed 1 base, J shed 4 bases, and the junction held 5 bases outside the gene matches. Library construction for TCR beta used iRepertoire HTBI primers and Arm-PCR of CDR3 regions. TCRdb reanalysed the multiplex PCR reads using MiXCR and keeps one entry per CDR3 protein. This sample yields more than 400,000 distinct CDR3 sequences, of which 15% to 20% are seen a single time; about 10% belongs to the top ten. Points from the study as a whole: The study found persistent patients shared more public clonotypes (2,741) than new patients (966). Persistent disease samples used TRBV28, TRBJ1-2 and TRBJ2-5 preferentially.

These data were likewise used in another study, on T cells in Graves' hyperthyroidism and ophthalmopathy. That paper states: Stability of Graves' hyperthyroidism was defined as absent ophthalmopathy progression within 18 months. The model foresaw ophthalmopathy a median roughly 6 months prior to onset.

This chain connects TRBV11-2 to TRBJ2-3, with 7 bases aligning to TRBD2. The sequence was obtained from a woman aged 30 to 39 with Graves disease. The sample was peripheral blood mononuclear cells (PBMCs), taken at new diagnosis, from a patient treated with antithyroid drugs. CDR3 in amino acids: CASSLGAGRADTQYF. In DNA, the CDR3 is TGTGCCAGCAGCTTAGGTGCGGGGAGGGCAGATACGCAGTATTTT.